A selection of T cell receptor beta chains follows, all from one sample in a study of T cells in Graves' hyperthyroidism and ophthalmopathy. A single record per CDR3 protein comes from TCRdb applying MiXCR to the multiplex PCR reads. Among about 480,000 distinct CDR3 sequences, about 15% were seen once, and the ten largest hold around a sixth. Material: blood. The receptors here all came from a woman under 30 with Graves' hyperthyroidism. CDR3s include the opening cysteine and the closing phenylalanine or tryptophan. Each record gives: clone size, J gene, V gene, CDR3 protein. Only part of the rows carry a size: once, few, many, or a class if the clone is expanded.

few	TRBJ2-3	TRBV6-4	CASSDSAGNTDTQYF
few	TRBJ2-1	TRBV10-1	CASSAARAGGLNEQFF
NA	TRBJ2-1	TRBV20-1	CSARGFSQSSYNEQFF
many	TRBJ2-1	TRBV24-1	CAPREQGGEQFF
few	TRBJ1-1	TRBV7-3	CASSLNGLNTEAFF
many	TRBJ2-7	TRBV30	CAWSPGLASVREQYF
many	TRBJ2-1	TRBV19	CASTFRTVAANEQFF
many	TRBJ2-3	TRBV12-5	CASGLGLAGDTQYF
NA	TRBJ2-1	TRBV9	CASSVGASGGNEQFF
few	TRBJ2-3	TRBV9	CASSPGQLHTDTQYF
NA	TRBJ2-5	TRBV10-3	CAISDSGFYLCAWTNGIETQYF
NA	TRBJ1-1	TRBV12-5	CASGFGRQAAFF
many	TRBJ2-3	TRBV30	CAWSDRALTDTQYF
NA	TRBJ1-4	TRBV6-2/TRBV6-3	CASSYSGTRLMELFF
many	TRBJ2-7	TRBV11-1	CASSQSSPWGGQSYEQYF
NA	TRBJ1-6	TRBV11-3	CASSFQKYGSPLHF
many	TRBJ2-1	TRBV2	CASSEGLAGINEQFF